These 12 T cell receptor beta chains share one sample of origin, sequenced in a study of blood T cell repertoires in COVID-19. Sequenced by immunoSEQ multiplex PCR; TCRdb stores in-frame clones only, minus some. This table holds a few hundred thousand clones, 70% to 90% found once. Input material: PBMCs or T cells enriched from blood (not recorded which). These receptors all come from a man aged 30 to 39 who had recovered from COVID-19.

The V and J genes are TRBV2 and TRBJ1-5; 7 positions match TRBD1. Germline V lookup: CDR1 SNHLY, CDR2 FYNNEI. The CDR3 has 13 residues. After removal of 8 bases from V and 2 bases from J, the junction contained 3 bases not matched to a gene. CDR3 nucleotides: TGTGCCAGCCATGACAGGGGCAATCAGCCCCAGCATTTT. It yields the protein CASHDRGNQPQHF.

The rearrangement joins TRBV5-6 to TRBJ2-7; D not certain. CDR3 length equals 12 residues. Trimming cost V 0 bases and J 6 bases, with 7 bases left between them. Germline V lookup: CDR1 SGHDT, CDR2 YYEEEE. CDR3 region: CASSLVAGEQYF. The CDR3 bases are TGTGCCAGCAGCTTGGTGGCAGGCGAGCAGTACTTC.

The chain couples TRBV9 to TRBJ2-1, with 15 bases aligning to TRBD2. Germline CDR1 SGDLS, CDR2 YYNGEE. This CDR3 contains 18 residues. V gave up 4 bases and J gave up 3 bases; unmatched junction bases: 8. CDR3 DNA: TGTGCCAGCAGCAGCTGGACTAGCGGGGGGGCCGTCTACAATGAGCAGTTCTTC. This encodes CASSSWTSGGAVYNEQFF.

V and J are TRBV9 and TRBJ1-2; TRBD1 aligns across 9 bases. CDR3 length equals 15 residues. Germline CDR1 reads SGDLS; CDR2 reads YYNGEE. Unmatched junction bases numbered 4, after V lost 0 bases and J lost 4 bases. The chain's CDR3 is CASSVGGQGSYGYTF. The CDR3 bases are TGTGCCAGCAGCGTAGGGGGACAGGGAAGCTATGGCTACACCTTC.

CDR3 coding DNA: TGTGCCAGCAGTCCCCATTACGAGCAGTACTTC. This sequence encodes CASSPHYEQYF. The V and J genes are TRBV6-2 or TRBV6-3 and TRBJ2-7; D uncertain. V gave up 5 bases and J gave up 4 bases, with 6 bases separating them. The CDR3 spans 11 residues. Germline CDR1 reads MNHEY; CDR2 reads SVGEGT.

This chain links TRBV4-3 with TRBJ1-3; a possible D gene is TRBD1 (5 bases). The CDR3 sequence is 16 residues long. Germline-derived CDR1 and CDR2 are LGHNA and YSLEER. Trimming shortened V by 0 bases and J by 0 bases, and 9 bases separated the two germline ends. The CDR3 loop is CASSQESGGSGNTIYF. CDR3 DNA: TGCGCCAGCAGCCAAGAGTCGGGGGGCTCTGGAAACACCATATATTTT.

The rearrangement joins TRBV11-2 to TRBJ1-4; no definite D call. Looked up from germline, CDR1 is SGHAT and CDR2 is FQNNGV. The germline V and J ends were trimmed by 6 bases and 10 bases, with 18 bases remaining between them. The CDR3 contains 14 residues. The CDR3 DNA reads TGTGCCAGCAGGATGGAGGTGGATTTCGGAAAACTGTTTTTT. This sequence encodes CASRMEVDFGKLFF.

This clone was seen just once. V and J are TRBV4-2 and TRBJ1-1; D not resolved. From germline, CDR1 is LGHNA and CDR2 YNFKEQ. The CDR3 runs to 13 residues. V lost 2 bases to trimming and J lost 6 bases, with 10 bases between them. The CDR3 is CASSQIKDSEAFF. The CDR3 coding sequence is TGTGCCAGCAGCCAAATTAAAGACTCTGAAGCTTTCTTT.

V gene TRBV5-4 combines with J gene TRBJ2-7, with TRBD1 identical over 7 bases. V shed 0 bases and J 0 bases; nucleotides not matched to a gene: 6. CDR1 is SGHNT and CDR2 is YYREEE in the germline V gene (reference sequence). This CDR3 has 16 residues. CDR3 protein: CASSLGQGTLSYEQYF. In nucleotides, the CDR3 is TGTGCCAGCAGCTTGGGACAGGGCACCCTCTCCTACGAGCAGTACTTC.

This chain uses TRBV19 with TRBJ2-1, with D possibly matching TRBD1 (5 bases). Germline V lookup: CDR1 LNHDA, CDR2 SQIVND (reference sequence). There are 16 residues in the CDR3. Trimming stripped 2 bases from V and 1 base from J, with 12 bases between. As DNA, the CDR3 is TGTGCCAGTAGTATACGTCCAGGGTCGTCCTACAATGAGCAGTTCTTC. This encodes CASSIRPGSSYNEQFF.

In this sample, this clone turned up many times. The chain couples TRBV25-1 to TRBJ1-2, with a tentative D call TRBD1 (5 bases). Germline CDR1 MGHDK, CDR2 SYGVNS. The length of the CDR3 is 16 residues. The V gene lost 1 base and the J gene lost 8 bases, with 20 bases spanning the gap. CDR3 amino acids: CASSESGYGGGDGYTF. For the CDR3, the DNA is TGTGCCAGCAGTGAATCGGGGTATGGGGGAGGAGACGGCTACACCTTC.

V and J are TRBV18 and TRBJ1-1; 8 positions agree with TRBD1. J was trimmed by 4 bases and V by 5 bases; bases with no gene match: 6. The CDR3 has 14 amino acids. The germline CDR1 and CDR2 sequences are KGHSH and LQKENI. CDR3 nucleotide sequence: TGTGCCAGCTCAACAGCCACAGGGGGCACTGAAGCTTTCTTT. Amino acid sequence: CASSTATGGTEAFF.